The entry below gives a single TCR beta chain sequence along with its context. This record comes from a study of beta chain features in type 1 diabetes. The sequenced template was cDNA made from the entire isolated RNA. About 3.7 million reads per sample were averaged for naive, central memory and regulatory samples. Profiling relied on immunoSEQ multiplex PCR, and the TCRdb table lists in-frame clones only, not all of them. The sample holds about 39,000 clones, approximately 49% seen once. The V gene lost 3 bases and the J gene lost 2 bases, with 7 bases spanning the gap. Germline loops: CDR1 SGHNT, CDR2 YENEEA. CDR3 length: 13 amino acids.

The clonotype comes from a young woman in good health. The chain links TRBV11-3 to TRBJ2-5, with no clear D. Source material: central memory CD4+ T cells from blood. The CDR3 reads CASSLSDQETQYF. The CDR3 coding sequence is TGTGCCAGCAGCTTGTCAGATCAAGAGACCCAGTACTTC.